Described below is a single TCR beta chain sequence and its context. Assay: immunoSEQ multiplex PCR; the TCRdb copy retains only in-frame clones and omits some. The repertoire includes around 84,000 clones, around 94% of them detected once, and about 1% sits in the top ten. This record belongs to a study of T cell changes during pregnancy in multiple sclerosis. This CDR3 is 15 amino acids long. J was trimmed by 5 bases and V by 2 bases; bases with no gene match: 5. CDR1 and CDR2 (germline): KGHSH, LQKENI. Sequences were derived from peripheral blood, sampled in the second trimester of pregnancy. The chain joins TRBV18 to TRBJ2-3, with TRBD1 matching 9 bases. The clonotype was recovered from a female donor in good health, enrolled as a control in a pregnancy study. The CDR3 bases are TGTGCCAGCTCACCAACGGACAGGGGAGTAGATACGCAGTATTTT. Its protein is CASSPTDRGVDTQYF.